This T cell receptor beta chain was obtained from a study of blood T cell repertoires in COVID-19 (dated by TCRdb to 2018 to 2020). Background on the whole study: The collaborator samples originated in the United States, Italy and Spain and spanned the acute and convalescent phases of COVID-19. A de-identified subject ID, COVID-19 status, age in years and sex were almost always included in the sample metadata. The repertoires were made available in a free public database intended to serve as a resource for research on the immune response to SARS-CoV-2. Where available, HLA class I and class II types were obtained from metadata supplied by the sample provider rather than from assay-based typing. Subjects who had been exposed to COVID-19, were actively infected with it, or had recovered from it provided the deeply sampled blood TCRbeta repertoires that made up the dataset. The material from the prospective study consisted of cDNA or gDNA derived from T cells, B-cell-depleted T cells, or PBMCs. Samples were obtained from the ongoing ImmuneRACE study (first 160 participants) and from about 1,300 subjects provided by 6 global collaborators. The investigation overall reported the following: Clinical and demographic metadata were provided uncurated, with the amount varying by source and participant.

V has 6 bases trimmed and J has 5 bases trimmed; junction bases matching no gene number 3. From cysteine to phenylalanine, the CDR3 is 13 amino acids long. Left in the record is the CDR3 DNA by itself, 39 bases read in frame from the first base. One collaborating source in Seattle enrolled patients while the patients were actively infected and followed the patients over time throughout the course of disease. The collaborating institutions used their own protocols to collect whole blood in K2EDTA tubes. For TCRbeta analysis, collaborator samples were shipped as frozen whole blood, as isolated PBMCs, or as DNA extracted from either sample type. TCRbeta CDR3 regions were amplified from genomic DNA using the immunoSEQ Assay, a bias-controlled multiplex PCR. In the paper's pipeline: Nucleated cell counts per sample were estimated from amplification of reference gene primers within the assay. To quantify the absolute abundance of each unique TCRbeta CDR3 rearrangement, sequence reads were collapsed and filtered. For each sample, productive Simpson clonality was calculated as the square root of Simpson's diversity index over productive rearrangements. Sourced from immuneACCESS, this table was stored by TCRdb with only in-frame sequences that have V and J called. A share of the clones is absent; for the studies checked, an unresolved V gene accounts for under half, and the remainder has no known explanation. V, J and clone size are those of that table, while D and trimming were read from the DNA. This sample holds 84,000 or so clones; about four fifths were observed only once. Roughly 6.7% of the sample lies in the top ten.

A word on this clone: Its antigen target is currently unknown. No much larger clonotype is one base removed from it; base qualities were not supplied.

The clonotype comes from a man in his 70s with COVID-19, enrolled during active disease. Sample: peripheral blood. The chain was built from TRBV12-3 or TRBV12-4 and TRBJ1-2, and 10 junction bases match TRBD1. The DNA is as follows: TGTGCCAGCAGCGGACAGGGGGAGTATGGCTACACCTTC. This is translated as CASSGQGEYGYTF.